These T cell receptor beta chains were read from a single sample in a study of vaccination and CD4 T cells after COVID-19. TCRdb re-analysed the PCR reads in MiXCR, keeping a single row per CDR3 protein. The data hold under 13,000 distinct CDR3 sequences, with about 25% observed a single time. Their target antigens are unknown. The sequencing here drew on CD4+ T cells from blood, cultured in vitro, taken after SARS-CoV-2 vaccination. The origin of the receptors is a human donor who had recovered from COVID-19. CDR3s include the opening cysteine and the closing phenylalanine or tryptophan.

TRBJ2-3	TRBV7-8	CASSASTDTQYF
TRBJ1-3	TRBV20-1	CSARVTSGNTIYF
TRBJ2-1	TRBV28	CASSIDRYNEQFF
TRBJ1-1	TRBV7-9	CASSLTGGTEAFF
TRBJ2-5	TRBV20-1	CSAQLGETQYF
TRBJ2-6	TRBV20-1	CSAQKFSGANVLTF
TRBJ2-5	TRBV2	CASSREQETQYF
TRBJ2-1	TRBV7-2	CASSLGASGSQNEQFF
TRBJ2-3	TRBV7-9	CASSLDSTGGTDTQYF
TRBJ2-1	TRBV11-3	CASSLHNEQFF
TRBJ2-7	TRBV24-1	CATSGRDSNYEQYF
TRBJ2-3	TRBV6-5	CASSYLGGVSTDTQYF
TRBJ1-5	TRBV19	CASSIEGRGTSNQPQHF
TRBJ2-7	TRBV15	CATSIQRDSYYEQYF
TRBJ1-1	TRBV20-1	CSARNVPEAFF
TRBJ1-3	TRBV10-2	CASSESTGNTIYF
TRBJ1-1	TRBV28	CASSSPRDRVNTEAFF
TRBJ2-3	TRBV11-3	CASSPPGDRVDTQYF